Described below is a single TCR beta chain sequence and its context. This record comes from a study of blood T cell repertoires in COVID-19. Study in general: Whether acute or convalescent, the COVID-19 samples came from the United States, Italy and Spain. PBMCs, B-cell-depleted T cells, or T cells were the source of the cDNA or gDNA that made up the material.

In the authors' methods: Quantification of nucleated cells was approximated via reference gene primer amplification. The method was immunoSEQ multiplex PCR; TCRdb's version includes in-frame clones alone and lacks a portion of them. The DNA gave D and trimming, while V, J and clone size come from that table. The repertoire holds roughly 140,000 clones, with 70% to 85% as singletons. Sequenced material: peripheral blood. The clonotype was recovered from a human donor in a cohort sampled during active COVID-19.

Here the CDR3 DNA reads TGTGCTAGTGGTTCCCTAGTTAACGGAAACACCATATATTTT. Amino acid sequence: CASGSLVNGNTIYF. V and J are TRBV12-5 and TRBJ1-3; D remains unclear. This CDR3 is 14 amino acids long. Trimming took off 4 bases at V and 4 bases at J, with 11 bases between the two ends. Germline V gene sequence: CDR1 LGHNT, CDR2 FRNRAP.